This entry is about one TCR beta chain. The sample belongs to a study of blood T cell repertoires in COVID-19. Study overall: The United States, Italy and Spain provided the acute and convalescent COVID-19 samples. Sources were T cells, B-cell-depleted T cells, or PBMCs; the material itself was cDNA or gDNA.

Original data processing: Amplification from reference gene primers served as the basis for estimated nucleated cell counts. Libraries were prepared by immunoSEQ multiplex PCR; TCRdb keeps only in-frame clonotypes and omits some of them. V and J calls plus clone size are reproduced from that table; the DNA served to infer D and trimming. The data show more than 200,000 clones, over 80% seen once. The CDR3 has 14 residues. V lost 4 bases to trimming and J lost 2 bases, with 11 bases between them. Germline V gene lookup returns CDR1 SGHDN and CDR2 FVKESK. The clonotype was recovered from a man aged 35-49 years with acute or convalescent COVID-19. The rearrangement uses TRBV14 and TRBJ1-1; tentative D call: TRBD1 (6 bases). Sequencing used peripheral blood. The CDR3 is CASSRTQGNTEAFF. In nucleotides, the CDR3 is TGTGCCAGCAGCCGCACACAGGGAAACACTGAAGCTTTCTTT.